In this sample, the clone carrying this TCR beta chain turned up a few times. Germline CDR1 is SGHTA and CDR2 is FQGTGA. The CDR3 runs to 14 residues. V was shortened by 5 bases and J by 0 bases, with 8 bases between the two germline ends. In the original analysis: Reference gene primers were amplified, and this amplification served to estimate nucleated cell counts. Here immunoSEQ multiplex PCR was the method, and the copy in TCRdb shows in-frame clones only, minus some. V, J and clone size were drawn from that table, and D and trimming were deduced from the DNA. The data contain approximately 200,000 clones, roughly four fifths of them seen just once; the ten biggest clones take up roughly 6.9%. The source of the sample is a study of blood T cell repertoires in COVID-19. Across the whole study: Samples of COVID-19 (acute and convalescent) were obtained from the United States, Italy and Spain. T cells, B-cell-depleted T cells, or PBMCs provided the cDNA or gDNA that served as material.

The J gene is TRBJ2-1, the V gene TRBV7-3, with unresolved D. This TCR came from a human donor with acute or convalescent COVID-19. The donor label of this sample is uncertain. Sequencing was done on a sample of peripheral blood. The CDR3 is CASSPPGSYNEQFF. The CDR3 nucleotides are TGTGCCAGCAGCCCCCCGGGCTCCTACAATGAGCAGTTCTTC.